This T cell receptor (beta chain) was obtained from a study of identical twins. The study, taken as a whole, reports: Out-of-frame alpha sequences common to twins were enriched for low generation probability. With beta out-of-frame sequences, excess sharing by twins was weaker. A lower insertion count was a feature of abundant cord blood beta clonotypes, with no such feature in memory repertoires.

One entry per CDR3 protein results from TCRdb running MiXCR on the 5' RACE reads. The table lists over 500,000 distinct CDR3 sequences, approximately 22% of them singletons. This clonotype has more than one count but fewer than ten. Its cognate antigen is unknown. The sample was also reused in another study, on T cells expressing NK-cell markers. This second study notes: Among eight sequenced donors, seven carried HCMV seropositivity while one was seronegative.

Sequenced: CD4+ T cells sorted from blood. This TCR derives from a woman in her late teens or twenties in good health.

CDR3 region: CASSLNSNYNEQFF. CDR3 nucleotide sequence: TGCGCCAGCAGCTTGAACTCAAACTACAATGAGCAGTTCTTC. V and J are TRBV5-1 and TRBJ2-1, with D hard to call. Germline V gives CDR1 SGHRS, CDR2 YFSETQ. The CDR3 sequence is 14 residues long. Trimming removed 1 base at V and 3 bases at J, with 8 bases between.